Each of the 28 T cell receptor beta chains below was sequenced from the same sample in a study of T cell responses to AZD1222 COVID-19 vaccine. Generated by immunoSEQ multiplex PCR, the TCRdb table keeps only in-frame clones and is missing some. Of over 150,000 clones in the sample, approximately 91% were seen once. This specimen consisted of peripheral blood, obtained 28 days after the second AZD1222 dose. The receptor source for this set is an adult who received the AZD1222 COVID-19 vaccine.

The rearrangement joins TRBV6-5 to TRBJ2-3; TRBD2 is a possible D gene (6 bases). Germline V gene lookup returns CDR1 MNHEY and CDR2 SVGAGI. V was pared by 7 bases and J by 4 bases, with 15 bases between. This CDR3 region has 14 residues. The CDR3 region is CASTPGSRPDTQYF. CDR3 DNA sequence: TGTGCCAGCACTCCCGGGAGTAGGCCAGATACGCAGTATTTT.

This rearrangement joins TRBV10-3 to TRBJ1-6; 9 bases line up with TRBD1. V lost 10 bases and J lost 2; bases outside the gene matches: 15. CDR1 is ENHRY, CDR2 SYGVKD, per germline. The CDR3 runs 18 residues. The CDR3 coding sequence is TGTGCCACGGGAAAAGGACAGGGGTTAGGGACCTATAATTCACCCCTCCACTTT. Its translation is CATGKGQGLGTYNSPLHF.

The chain is built from TRBV27 and TRBJ1-3; a possible D gene is TRBD1 (5 bases). V lost 6 bases and J 0 bases, leaving 12 bases between the germline ends. CDR1 is MNHEY and CDR2 is SMNVEV in the germline V gene (reference sequence). The CDR3 contains 15 residues. The CDR3 reads CASRSGGFSGNTIYF. The CDR3, as DNA: TGTGCCAGCAGGTCCGGGGGGTTCTCTGGAAACACCATATATTTT.

The rearrangement uses TRBV19 and TRBJ1-5; 11 bases map to TRBD1. This CDR3 has 16 amino acids. The junction had 8 bases not matched to a gene; V was cut back by 5 bases and J by 5 bases. CDR1 is LNHDA, CDR2 SQIVND, per germline (reference sequence). CDR3 sequence: CASSAGRDRGYQPQHF. CDR3 coding DNA: TGTGCCAGTAGTGCGGGGAGGGACAGGGGGTATCAGCCCCAGCATTTT.

The chain combines TRBV5-6 with TRBJ2-7; D could derive from TRBD1 or TRBD2 (5 bases each). V gave up 4 bases and J gave up 9 bases, with 17 bases separating them. This CDR3 has 13 amino acids. Germline assignment: CDR1 SGHDT and CDR2 YYEEEE. The chain's CDR3 is CASSGGSSMGQYF. CDR3 sequence (DNA): TGTGCCAGCAGCGGGGGATCATCGATGGGGCAGTACTTC. Filled out from reference TRBV5-6 and TRBJ2-7, the complete variable domain reads DAGVTQSPTHLIKTRGQQVTLRCSPKSGHDTVSWYQQALGQGPQFIFQYYEEEERQRGNFPDRFSGHQFPNYSSELNVNALLLGDSALYLCASSGGSSMGQYFGPGTRLTVT.

The J gene is TRBJ1-5, the V gene TRBV20-1; maybe TRBD1 (5 bases). Trimming removed 4 bases from V and 12 bases from J, with 13 bases in between. The V gene's germline CDR1 is DFQATT and CDR2 SNEGSKA (reference sequence). The CDR3 runs 11 residues. The CDR3 DNA reads TGCAGTGCTAACGACAGCCCGCTCCAGCATTTT. It codes for CSANDSPLQHF.

V is TRBV11-2 and J is TRBJ2-3; D is undetermined. This CDR3 has 17 residues. Germline lookup yields CDR1 SGHAT and CDR2 FQNNGV. Trimming took off 2 bases at V and 3 bases at J, with 18 bases between the two ends. CDR3 protein: CASSLRRTSEPTDTQYF. CDR3 sequence (DNA): TGTGCCAGCAGCTTAAGAAGGACCTCCGAGCCAACAGATACGCAGTATTTT.

The chain links TRBV19 to TRBJ2-3; no clear D gene. CDR1 and CDR2 from the germline V gene are LNHDA and SQIVND (reference sequence). The length of the CDR3 is 14 residues. V lost 0 bases and J lost 4, with 8 bases in between. The CDR3 region has the DNA TGTGCCAGTAGTATAGACAAGGGCTCAGATACGCAGTATTTT. Protein sequence: CASSIDKGSDTQYF.

CDR3: CASSVGGQKETQYF. Written as DNA, the CDR3 is TGTGCCAGCAGCGTTGGGGGACAAAAAGAGACCCAGTACTTC. The J gene is TRBJ2-5, the V gene TRBV9, with D possibly being TRBD1 (6 bases). CDR3 length: 14 residues. Germline V gene lookup returns CDR1 SGDLS and CDR2 YYNGEE. Deletions cut 2 bases from V and 3 bases from J, with 11 bases between.

The rearrangement joins TRBV5-1 to TRBJ2-7; 9 nucleotides line up with TRBD2. Trimming at V came to 2 bases and at J to 4 bases, leaving 1 base not matched to a gene. Germline CDR1 is SGHRS and CDR2 is YFSETQ. CDR3 length: 13 residues. The CDR3 loop reads CASSLSGRYEQYF. The CDR3 DNA follows: TGCGCCAGCAGCTTAAGCGGGAGGTACGAGCAGTACTTC.

V is TRBV5-4 and J is TRBJ1-3; unclear D gene. This CDR3 is built from 14 residues. V lost 2 bases to trimming and J lost 0 bases, with 6 bases between them. Germline CDR1 and CDR2: SGHNT and YYREEE (reference sequence). The CDR3 loop is CASSFQVSGNTIYF. The CDR3 nucleotides read TGTGCCAGCAGCTTTCAGGTCTCTGGAAACACCATATATTTT. Filled out from reference TRBV5-4 and TRBJ1-3, the complete variable domain reads ETGVTQSPTHLIKTRGQQVTLRCSSQSGHNTVSWYQQALGQGPQFIFQYYREEENGRGNFPPRFSGLQFPNYSSELNVNALELDDSALYLCASSFQVSGNTIYFGEGSWLTVV.

The V and J genes are TRBV7-9 and TRBJ1-3; no reliable D call. The CDR3 loop spans 14 amino acids. V was shortened by 6 bases and J by 0 bases, with 9 bases between the two germline ends. Germline assignment: CDR1 SEHNR and CDR2 FQNEAQ (reference sequence). CDR3 in DNA: TGTGCCAGCAGGGCAAGGGACTCTGGAAACACCATATATTTT. Its translation is CASRARDSGNTIYF.

The chain recombines TRBV28 with TRBJ2-1; D gene unclear. This CDR3 is 17 amino acids long. Trimming took off 6 bases at V and 7 bases at J, with 25 bases between the two ends. Germline V gene data show CDR1 as MDHEN and CDR2 as SYDVKM. DNA of the CDR3: TGTGCCAGCAGCCAAAGGGCCCTACGAAGAATAGGGAATGAGCAGTTCTTC. It codes for CASSQRALRRIGNEQFF.

V gene TRBV6-1 combines with J gene TRBJ1-4; D is possibly TRBD1 (5 bases). Germline values: CDR1 MNHNS, CDR2 SASEGT. CDR3 length: 14 residues. V dropped 10 bases and J dropped 4 bases, with 16 bases sitting between them. The CDR3 here is CATKETVINEKLFF. The CDR3 DNA reads TGTGCCACCAAAGAGACAGTGATTAATGAAAAACTGTTTTTT.

In DNA, the CDR3 is TGCGCCAGCAGCTTCGCTAGCGGGAGGAACACCGGGGAGCTGTTTTTT. As protein: CASSFASGRNTGELFF. The V and J genes are TRBV5-1 and TRBJ2-2; 10 bases are shared with TRBD2. J was trimmed by 1 base and V by 2 bases; bases with no gene match: 2. Germline loops: CDR1 SGHRS, CDR2 YFSETQ. CDR3 length: 16 residues.

The CDR3 region is CASSLLGGTFTDTQYF. In DNA form, the CDR3 reads TGTGCCAGCAGTTTATTGGGGGGGACTTTCACAGATACGCAGTATTTT. The chain joins TRBV27 to TRBJ2-3, with 7 positions matching TRBD2. Germline trimming cut 1 base from V and 2 bases from J; bases unmatched to any gene: 6. The CDR3 extends over 16 amino acids. Germline CDR1 and CDR2: MNHEY and SMNVEV (reference sequence).

The chain is built from TRBV7-9 and TRBJ2-5; perhaps TRBD1 as D (6 bases). Germline CDR1 reads SEHNR; CDR2 reads FQNEAQ (reference sequence). The length of the CDR3 is 13 residues. Trimming pared 4 bases from V and 10 bases from J, leaving 16 bases between. The CDR3 reads CASSSLQGSIQYF. CDR3 DNA sequence: TGTGCCAGCAGCTCCCTACAGGGATCGATCCAGTACTTC.

This clone was observed once. V is TRBV4-3 and J is TRBJ1-5; D possibly corresponds to TRBD1 (5 bases). The V end was cut by 0 bases, the J end by 0 bases, with 15 bases between. CDR3 length: 18 amino acids. From germline, CDR1 is LGHNA and CDR2 YSLEER. DNA for the CDR3: TGCGCCAGCAGCCAAGATTTGGTGGGACGTTTTAGCAATCAGCCCCAGCATTTT. This codes for CASSQDLVGRFSNQPQHF.

The gene calls are TRBV10-1 and TRBJ1-1; D may be TRBD1 (6 bases). Germline CDR1 is WNHNN and CDR2 is SYGVQD (reference sequence). The CDR3 is 13 residues long. Trimming removed 5 bases at V and 9 bases at J, with 16 bases between. The CDR3 bases are TGCGCCAGCAGTTCCCAAGGGGGGGGGCAAGCTTTCTTT. Amino acid sequence: CASSSQGGGQAFF.

As DNA, the CDR3 is TGCGCCAGCAGCTTGGACGGGACAGGAAATCAGCCCCAGCATTTT. This sequence encodes CASSLDGTGNQPQHF. The chain employs TRBV5-1 and TRBJ1-5, with 8 nucleotides matching TRBD1. Germline CDR1 and CDR2: SGHRS and YFSETQ. This CDR3 has 15 residues. Trimming took 0 bases from V and 4 from J; bases not matched to a gene: 3.

The CDR3 is CASSMSGQGSPLGYGYTF. The CDR3, as DNA: TGTGCCAGTAGTATGTCCGGGCAGGGTAGCCCCCTAGGCTATGGCTACACCTTC. The chain joins TRBV19 to TRBJ1-2; D is possibly TRBD1 (5 bases). Trimming left V 3 bases short and J 4 bases short, with 24 bases between. The CDR3 length is 18 residues. The germline gives CDR1 LNHDA, CDR2 SQIVND (reference sequence).

The rearrangement uses TRBV4-1 and TRBJ2-7, with 9 bases that match TRBD2. V lost 0 bases, J lost 4 bases, and 4 bases stayed unmatched. Germline V gene lookup returns CDR1 MGHRA and CDR2 YSYEKL. The CDR3 has 15 amino acids. The CDR3 loop reads CASSQDSSGIYEQYF. The CDR3 DNA sequence: TGCGCCAGCAGCCAAGACTCTAGCGGGATATACGAGCAGTACTTC.

DNA for the CDR3: TGCGCCAGCAGCCAGATTTCCGGGACAGGGGCCGAAAAACTGTTTTTT. The encoded protein is CASSQISGTGAEKLFF. V and J are TRBV4-3 and TRBJ1-4; 10 positions match TRBD1. The V and J ends lost 3 bases and 8 bases, in that order; junction bases with no gene match: 9. Germline CDR1 and CDR2: LGHNA and YSLEER. The CDR3 loop spans 16 amino acids.

The chain employs TRBV7-3 and TRBJ2-5; no definite D call. The germline gives CDR1 SGHTA, CDR2 FQGTGA. This CDR3 has 11 amino acids. Trimming left V 5 bases short and J 4 bases short, with 5 bases between. The DNA for the CDR3 is TGTGCCAGCAGCCCACTAGAGACCCAGTACTTC. It encodes CASSPLETQYF.

The chain couples TRBV27 to TRBJ1-3, with a tentative D call TRBD1 (5 bases). V lost 2 bases and J 0 bases, leaving 11 bases between the germline ends. There are 16 residues in the CDR3. Germline V lookup: CDR1 MNHEY, CDR2 SMNVEV (reference sequence). CDR3 nucleotide sequence: TGTGCCAGCAGTTTAAAACCAGGGACCTCTGGAAACACCATATATTTT. As protein: CASSLKPGTSGNTIYF.

The chain couples TRBV6-5 to TRBJ2-5; D remains unclear. Germline loops: CDR1 MNHEY, CDR2 SVGAGI. This CDR3 is 11 amino acids long. V shed 7 bases and J shed 2 bases, with 5 bases lying between them. The CDR3 DNA is TGTGCCAGCACGGAGCAAGAGACCCAGTACTTC. This sequence encodes CASTEQETQYF.

The chain employs TRBV11-2 and TRBJ1-4; TRBD1 aligns across 11 bases. The ends lost 6 bases at V and 11 bases at J; junction bases unmatched: 11. Germline V lookup: CDR1 SGHAT, CDR2 FQNNGV. The CDR3 is 15 residues long. The CDR3: CASSSPGTGGGKLFF. CDR3 nucleotides: TGTGCCAGCAGTTCGCCCGGGACAGGGGGGGGGAAACTGTTTTTT. Together with reference TRBV11-2 and TRBJ1-4, the CDR3 gives the full variable domain: EAGVAQSPRYKIIEKRQSVAFWCNPISGHATLYWYQQILGQGPKLLIQFQNNGVVDDSQLPKDRFSAERLKGVDSTLKIQPAKLEDSAVYLCASSSPGTGGGKLFFGSGTQLSVL.

The chain carries TRBV5-1 and TRBJ1-3; the D gene is possibly TRBD1 (5 bases). V was pared by 8 bases and J by 4 bases, with 16 bases between. CDR3 size: 14 residues. Germline V gene data show CDR1 as SGHRS and CDR2 as YFSETQ. The CDR3 sequence is CASWWGASGNTIYF. DNA for the CDR3: TGCGCCAGTTGGTGGGGCGCGAGCGGAAACACCATATATTTT.